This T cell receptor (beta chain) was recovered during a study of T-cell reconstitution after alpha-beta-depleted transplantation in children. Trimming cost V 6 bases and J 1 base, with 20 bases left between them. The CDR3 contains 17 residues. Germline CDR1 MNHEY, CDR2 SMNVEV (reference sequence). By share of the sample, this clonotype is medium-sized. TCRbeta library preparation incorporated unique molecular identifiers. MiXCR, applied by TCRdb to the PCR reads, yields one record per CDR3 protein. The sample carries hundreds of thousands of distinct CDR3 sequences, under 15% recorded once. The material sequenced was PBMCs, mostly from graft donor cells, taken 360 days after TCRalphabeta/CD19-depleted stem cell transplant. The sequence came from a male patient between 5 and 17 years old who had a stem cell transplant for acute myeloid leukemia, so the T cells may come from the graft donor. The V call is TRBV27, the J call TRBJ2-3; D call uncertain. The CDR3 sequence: CASRPGLPGPRTDTQYF. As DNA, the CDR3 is TGTGCCAGCAGACCCGGCCTCCCAGGTCCGCGCACAGATACGCAGTATTTT.